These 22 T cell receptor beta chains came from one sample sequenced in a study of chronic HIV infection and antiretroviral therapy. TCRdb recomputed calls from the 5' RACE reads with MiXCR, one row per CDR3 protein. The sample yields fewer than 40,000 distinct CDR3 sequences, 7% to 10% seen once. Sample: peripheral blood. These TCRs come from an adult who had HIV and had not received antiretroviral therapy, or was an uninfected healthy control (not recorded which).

CDR3 nucleotides: TGCAGCGTTGAGTGGACACTCTATGGCTACACCTTC. Its translation is CSVEWTLYGYTF. The chain uses TRBV29-1 and TRBJ1-2; maybe TRBD1 (5 bases). Per germline, CDR1 SQVTM and CDR2 ANQGSEA. CDR3 length: 12 residues. Deletions cut 3 bases from V and 4 bases from J, with 9 bases between.

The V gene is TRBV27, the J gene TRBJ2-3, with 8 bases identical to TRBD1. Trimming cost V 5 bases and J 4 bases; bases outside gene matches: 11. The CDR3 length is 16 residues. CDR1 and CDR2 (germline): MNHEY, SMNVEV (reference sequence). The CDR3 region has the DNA TGTGCCAGCAGTCTACGACAGGGGATACGCGCAGATACGCAGTATTTT. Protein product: CASSLRQGIRADTQYF.

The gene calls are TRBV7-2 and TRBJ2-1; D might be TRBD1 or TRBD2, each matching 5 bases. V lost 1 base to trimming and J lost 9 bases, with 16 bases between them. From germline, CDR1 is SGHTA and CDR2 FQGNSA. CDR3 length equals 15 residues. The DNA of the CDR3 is TGTGCCAGCAGCTTAGACTCGGGGCCCCAGTTTGAGCAGTTCTTC. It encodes CASSLDSGPQFEQFF.

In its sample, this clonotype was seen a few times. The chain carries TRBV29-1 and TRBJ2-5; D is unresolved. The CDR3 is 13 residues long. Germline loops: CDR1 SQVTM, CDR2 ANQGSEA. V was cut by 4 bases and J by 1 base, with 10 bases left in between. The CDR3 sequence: CSVADGFQETQYF. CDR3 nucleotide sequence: TGCAGCGTTGCTGACGGGTTCCAAGAGACCCAGTACTTC.

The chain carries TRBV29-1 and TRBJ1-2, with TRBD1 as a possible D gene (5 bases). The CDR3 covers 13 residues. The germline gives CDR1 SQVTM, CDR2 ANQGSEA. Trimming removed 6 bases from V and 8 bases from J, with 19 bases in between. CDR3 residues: CSVSSGQSSGYTF. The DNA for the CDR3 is TGCAGCGTCAGTTCAGGACAATCATCCGGCTACACCTTC.

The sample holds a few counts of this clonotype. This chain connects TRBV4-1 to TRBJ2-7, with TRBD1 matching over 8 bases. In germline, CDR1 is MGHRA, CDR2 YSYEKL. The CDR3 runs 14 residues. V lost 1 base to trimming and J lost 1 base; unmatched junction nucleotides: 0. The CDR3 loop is CASSQGQGSYEQYF. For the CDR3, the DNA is TGCGCCAGCAGCCAAGGACAGGGGTCCTACGAGCAGTACTTC.

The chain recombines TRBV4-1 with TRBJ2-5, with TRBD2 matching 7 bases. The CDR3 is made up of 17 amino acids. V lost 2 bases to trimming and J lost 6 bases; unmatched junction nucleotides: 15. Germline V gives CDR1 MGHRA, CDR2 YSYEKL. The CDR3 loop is CASSQPLPGLRGKTQYF. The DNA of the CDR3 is TGCGCCAGCAGCCAACCTTTGCCGGGACTGCGGGGGAAGACCCAGTACTTC.

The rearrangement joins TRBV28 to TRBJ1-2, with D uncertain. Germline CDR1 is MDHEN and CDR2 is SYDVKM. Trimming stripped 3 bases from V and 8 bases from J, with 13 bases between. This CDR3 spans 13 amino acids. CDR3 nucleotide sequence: TGTGCCAGCAGTTTGACGGGCGTGGGAGGCTACACCTTC. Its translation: CASSLTGVGGYTF.

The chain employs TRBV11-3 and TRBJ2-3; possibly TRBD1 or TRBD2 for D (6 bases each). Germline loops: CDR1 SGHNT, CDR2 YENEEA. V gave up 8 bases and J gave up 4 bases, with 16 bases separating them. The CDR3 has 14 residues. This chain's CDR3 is CASSLGGQPDTQYF. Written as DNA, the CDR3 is TGTGCCAGCTCCTTAGGGGGGCAGCCAGATACGCAGTATTTT. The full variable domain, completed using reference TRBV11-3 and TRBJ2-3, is EAGVVQSPRYKIIEKKQPVAFWCNPISGHNTLYWYLQNLGQGPELLIRYENEEAVDDSQLPKDRFSAERLKGVDSTLKIQPAELGDSAVYLCASSLGGQPDTQYFGPGTRLTVL.

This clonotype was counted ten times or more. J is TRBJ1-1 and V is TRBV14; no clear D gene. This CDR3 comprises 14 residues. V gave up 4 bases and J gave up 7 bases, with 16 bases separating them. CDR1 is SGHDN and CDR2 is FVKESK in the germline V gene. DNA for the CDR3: TGTGCCAGCAGCCCCCGTGTTGTGGGCTATGAAGCTTTCTTT. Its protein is CASSPRVVGYEAFF.

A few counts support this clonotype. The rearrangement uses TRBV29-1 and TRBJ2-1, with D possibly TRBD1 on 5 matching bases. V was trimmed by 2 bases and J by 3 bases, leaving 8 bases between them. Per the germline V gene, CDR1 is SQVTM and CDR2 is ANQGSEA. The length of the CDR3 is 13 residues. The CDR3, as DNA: TGCAGCGTTGAAAACCAGGGCTACAATGAGCAGTTCTTC. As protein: CSVENQGYNEQFF.

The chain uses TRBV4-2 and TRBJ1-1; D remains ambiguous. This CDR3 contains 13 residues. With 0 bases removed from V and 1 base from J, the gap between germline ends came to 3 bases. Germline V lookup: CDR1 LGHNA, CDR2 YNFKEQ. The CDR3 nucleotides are TGTGCCAGCAGCCAAGACGGGAACACTGAAGCTTTCTTT. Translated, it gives CASSQDGNTEAFF.

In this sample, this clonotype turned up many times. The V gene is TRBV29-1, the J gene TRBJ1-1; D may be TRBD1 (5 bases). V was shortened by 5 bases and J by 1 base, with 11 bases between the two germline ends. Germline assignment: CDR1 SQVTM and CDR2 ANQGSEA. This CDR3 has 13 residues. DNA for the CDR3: TGCAGCGTTACAAATGGACAGAACACTGAAGCTTTCTTT. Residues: CSVTNGQNTEAFF.

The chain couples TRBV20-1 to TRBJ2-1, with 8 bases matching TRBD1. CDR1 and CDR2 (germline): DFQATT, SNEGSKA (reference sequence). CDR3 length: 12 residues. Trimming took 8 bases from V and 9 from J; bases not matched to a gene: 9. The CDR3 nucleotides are TGCAGTACCGGACAGGGAGAGGTTGAGCAGTTCTTC. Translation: CSTGQGEVEQFF.

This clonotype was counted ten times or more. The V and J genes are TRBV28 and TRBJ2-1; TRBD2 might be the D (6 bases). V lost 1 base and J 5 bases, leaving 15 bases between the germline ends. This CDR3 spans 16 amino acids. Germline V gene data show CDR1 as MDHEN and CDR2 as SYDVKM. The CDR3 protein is CASSLYVRGIDNEQFF. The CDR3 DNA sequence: TGTGCCAGCAGTTTATATGTCCGGGGGATCGACAATGAGCAGTTCTTC.

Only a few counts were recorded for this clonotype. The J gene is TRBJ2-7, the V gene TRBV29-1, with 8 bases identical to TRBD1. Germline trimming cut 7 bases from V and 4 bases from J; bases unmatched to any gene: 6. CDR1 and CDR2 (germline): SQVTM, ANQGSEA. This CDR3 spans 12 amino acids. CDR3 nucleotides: TGCAGCGGGGGACAGGTTATATACGAGCAGTACTTC. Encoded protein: CSGGQVIYEQYF.

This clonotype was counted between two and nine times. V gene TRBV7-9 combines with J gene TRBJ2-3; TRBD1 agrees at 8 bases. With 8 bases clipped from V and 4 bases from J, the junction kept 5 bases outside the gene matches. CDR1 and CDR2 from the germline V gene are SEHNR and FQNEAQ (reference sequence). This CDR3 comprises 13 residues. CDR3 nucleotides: TGTGCCAGCGGACAGGGAGGCGCAGATACGCAGTATTTT. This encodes CASGQGGADTQYF. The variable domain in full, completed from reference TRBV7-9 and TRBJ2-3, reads DTGVSQNPRHKITKRGQNVTFRCDPISEHNRLYWYRQTLGQGPEFLTYFQNEAQLEKSRLLSDRFSAERPKGSFSTLEIQRTEQGDSAMYLCASGQGGADTQYFGPGTRLTVL.

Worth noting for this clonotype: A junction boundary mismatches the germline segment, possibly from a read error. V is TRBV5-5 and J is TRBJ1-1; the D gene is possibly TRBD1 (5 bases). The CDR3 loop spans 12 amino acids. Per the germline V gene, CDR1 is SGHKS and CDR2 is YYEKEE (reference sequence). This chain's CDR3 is CASSLWGTETFF. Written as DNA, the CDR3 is TGTGCCAGCAGCTTGTGGGGCACTGAAACTTTCTTT.

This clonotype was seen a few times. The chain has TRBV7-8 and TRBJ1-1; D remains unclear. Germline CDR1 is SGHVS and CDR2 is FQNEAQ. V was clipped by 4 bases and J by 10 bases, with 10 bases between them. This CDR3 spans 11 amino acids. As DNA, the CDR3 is TGTGCCAGCAGCTCCCAGGAGGGAGCTTTCTTT. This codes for CASSSQEGAFF.

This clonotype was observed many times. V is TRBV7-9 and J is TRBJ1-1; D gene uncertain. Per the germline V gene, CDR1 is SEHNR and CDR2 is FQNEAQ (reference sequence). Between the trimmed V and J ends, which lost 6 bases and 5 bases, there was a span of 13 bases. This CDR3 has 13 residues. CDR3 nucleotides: TGTGCCAGCAGGGAAATAGAGGAGACTGAAGCTTTCTTT. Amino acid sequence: CASREIEETEAFF.

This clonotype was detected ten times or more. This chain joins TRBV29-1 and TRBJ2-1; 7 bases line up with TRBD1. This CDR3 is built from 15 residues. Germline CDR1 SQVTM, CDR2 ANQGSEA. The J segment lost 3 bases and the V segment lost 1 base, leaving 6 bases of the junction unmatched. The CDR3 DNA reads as TGCAGCGTTGAAGTCACAGGGGACAACTACAATGAGCAGTTCTTC. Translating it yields CSVEVTGDNYNEQFF.

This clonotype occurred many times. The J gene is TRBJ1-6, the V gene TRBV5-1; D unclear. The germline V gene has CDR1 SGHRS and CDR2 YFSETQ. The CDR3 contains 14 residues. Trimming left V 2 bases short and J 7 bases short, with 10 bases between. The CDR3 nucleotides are TGCGCCAGCAGCTTCTCTGAACAGAATTCACCCCTCCACTTT. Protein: CASSFSEQNSPLHF.